Shown below are 24 T cell receptor beta chains from a single sample sequenced in a study of T cells in narcolepsy (dated by TCRdb to the late 2010s). Libraries were made using the immunoSEQ multiplex PCR assay. The table comes from immuneACCESS by way of TCRdb, which keeps in-frame sequences with V and J called. Part of the clones is missing from these tables; in studies checked, under half for an unresolved V gene and the rest for unknown reasons. This sample gives roughly 34,000 clones in total; less than 85% of them show up just once. In total, the top ten clones hold roughly 1.3% of the sample. Sample: CD45RA- memory CD4+ T cells from PBMCs. The intended sense of this specimen's cell subset or site label: memory T cells sorted ex vivo from peripheral blood. These receptors were collected from a human donor with narcolepsy.

V is TRBV11-2 and J is TRBJ1-5; a weak D match, TRBD1 (6 bases). The V end was cut by 5 bases, the J end by 6 bases, with 14 bases between. Germline CDR1 reads SGHAT; CDR2 reads FQNNGV. CDR3 length equals 14 residues. As DNA, the CDR3 is TGTGCCAGCAGCATGGGGGGGGCGGGTCAGCCCCAGCATTTT. Translated: CASSMGGAGQPQHF.

This chain links TRBV27 with TRBJ2-1; 9 nucleotides match TRBD2. J gave up 4 bases and V 6 bases, and 7 bases lay outside the gene matches. The CDR3 loop spans 15 amino acids. Germline values: CDR1 MNHEY, CDR2 SMNVEV (reference sequence). The CDR3 DNA is TGTGCCAGCAGGGAGAGACTAGCGGTTTACAATGAGCAGTTCTTC. This gives the protein CASRERLAVYNEQFF.

The chain carries TRBV28 and TRBJ2-6; TRBD1 matches at 10 bases. V shed 6 bases and J 0 bases; nucleotides not matched to a gene: 8. This CDR3 comprises 18 residues. In germline, CDR1 is MDHEN, CDR2 SYDVKM. The CDR3 is CASRNPGQGSSGANVLTF. The CDR3 region has the DNA TGTGCCAGCAGGAACCCGGGACAGGGGTCCTCTGGGGCCAACGTCCTGACTTTC. Using reference TRBV28 and TRBJ2-6 for the parts outside the CDR3, the full variable domain is DVKVTQSSRYLVKRTGEKVFLECVQDMDHENMFWYRQDPGLGLRLIYFSYDVKMKEKGDIPEGYSVSREKKERFSLILESASTNQTSMYLCASRNPGQGSSGANVLTFGAGSRLTVL.

This clone was counted a few times. The chain has TRBV28 and TRBJ1-2; D gene ambiguous. CDR3 length equals 13 residues. Germline V gene sequence: CDR1 MDHEN, CDR2 SYDVKM. V was shortened by 4 bases and J by 2 bases, with 8 bases between the two germline ends. CDR3 coding DNA: TGTGCCAGCAGTTCCGGACGGAACTATGGCTACACCTTC. This sequence encodes CASSSGRNYGYTF.

This clone was detected only once. V gene TRBV18 combines with J gene TRBJ1-5; unclear D gene. V was cut by 4 bases and J by 4 bases, with 8 bases left in between. Germline lookup yields CDR1 KGHSH and CDR2 LQKENI. The CDR3 extends over 13 amino acids. In DNA, the CDR3 is TGTGCCAGCTCACGCGACGGTAATCAGCCCCAGCATTTT. Its translation is CASSRDGNQPQHF.

In its sample, this clone was seen a few times. The genes are TRBV29-1 and TRBJ2-1; no clear D. The germline V gene encodes CDR1 SQVTM and CDR2 ANQGSEA. Trimming cost V 4 bases and J 2 bases, with 9 bases left between them. The length of the CDR3 is 13 residues. The CDR3 loop is CSVGLPPYNEQFF. In DNA, the CDR3 is TGCAGCGTTGGACTGCCACCCTACAATGAGCAGTTCTTC.

Concerning this clone itself: The same CDR3 is also encoded by other DNA sequences in this sample. The chain carries TRBV5-1 and TRBJ1-1; D is unclear. Per germline, CDR1 SGHRS and CDR2 YFSETQ. CDR3 length equals 14 residues. Trimming took 0 bases from V and 3 from J, leaving 9 bases between them. Here the CDR3 DNA reads TGCGCCAGCAGCTTGGGGAACGGGGACACTGAAGCTTTCTTT. It yields the protein CASSLGNGDTEAFF.

This clone was picked up a small number of times. The rearrangement uses TRBV6-1 and TRBJ1-2; no clear D gene. The germline V gene has CDR1 MNHNS and CDR2 SASEGT. Deletions cut 2 bases from V and 8 bases from J, with 9 bases between. This CDR3 region has 12 residues. The CDR3 region is CASSERPGGYTF. The CDR3, as DNA: TGTGCCAGCAGTGAACGTCCTGGGGGCTACACCTTC.

The V call is TRBV6-5, the J call TRBJ2-1; TRBD2 is a possible D gene (6 bases). V gave up 2 bases and J gave up 7 bases, with 18 bases separating them. The CDR3 consists of 16 residues. Germline CDR1 MNHEY, CDR2 SVGAGI. CDR3 sequence (DNA): TGTGCCAGCAGTTACGGGGGGAGTGGCGTTTTGAATGAGCAGTTCTTC. The encoded protein is CASSYGGSGVLNEQFF.

The V call is TRBV5-6, the J call TRBJ2-7; TRBD2 aligns across 7 bases. V lost 2 bases and J lost 2; bases outside the gene matches: 7. The V gene's germline CDR1 is SGHDT and CDR2 YYEEEE. The CDR3 is made up of 15 amino acids. This CDR3 reads CASSFPGGGTYEQYV. The DNA for the CDR3 is TGTGCCAGCAGCTTTCCGGGGGGAGGAACCTACGAGCAGTACGTC.

The V gene is TRBV5-8, the J gene TRBJ2-7; tentatively, D is TRBD1 (6 bases). Germline CDR1 and CDR2: SGHTS and YDEGEE. V lost 0 bases and J lost 2, with 12 bases in between. CDR3 size: 15 residues. CDR3 in amino acids: CASSLGAGTPYEQYF. CDR3 nucleotide sequence: TGTGCCAGCAGCTTGGGGGCCGGGACACCCTACGAGCAGTACTTC.

The chain couples TRBV5-4 to TRBJ1-1, with D perhaps matching TRBD1 (6 bases). The V end was cut by 4 bases, the J end by 6 bases, with 16 bases between. Germline values: CDR1 SGHNT, CDR2 YYREEE (reference sequence). CDR3 length: 14 amino acids. The chain's CDR3 is CASSHTDRYAEAFF. The CDR3 DNA reads TGTGCCAGCAGCCATACAGACAGGTACGCTGAAGCTTTCTTT. The whole variable domain, filled in from reference TRBV5-4 and TRBJ1-1, reads ETGVTQSPTHLIKTRGQQVTLRCSSQSGHNTVSWYQQALGQGPQFIFQYYREEENGRGNFPPRFSGLQFPNYSSELNVNALELDDSALYLCASSHTDRYAEAFFGQGTRLTVV.

The rearrangement uses TRBV14 and TRBJ1-2; 9 bases align to TRBD1. CDR1 SGHDN and CDR2 FVKESK come from the germline V gene. Trimming took 3 bases from V and 3 from J; bases not matched to a gene: 5. The CDR3 runs 15 residues. The CDR3 DNA follows: TGTGCCAGCAGCCAGGGGGACAGGGCGGACTATGGCTACACCTTC. This sequence encodes CASSQGDRADYGYTF.

The V and J genes are TRBV6-5 and TRBJ1-2, with D maybe TRBD1 (5 bases). Germline loops: CDR1 MNHEY, CDR2 SVGAGI. Trimming left V 8 bases short and J 3 bases short, with 10 bases between. CDR3 size: 12 residues. CDR3 sequence reads: CASYGGDYGYTF. The CDR3 region has the DNA TGTGCCAGCTATGGGGGAGACTATGGCTACACCTTC.

The rearrangement links TRBV5-4 to TRBJ1-2; D gene ambiguous. This CDR3 spans 14 amino acids. The V end lost 5 bases, the J end lost 4 bases, and 15 bases lay between the germline ends. The V gene's germline CDR1 is SGHNT and CDR2 YYREEE (reference sequence). CDR3 amino acids: CASRTRAASYGYTF. CDR3 nucleotides: TGTGCCAGCAGAACCCGGGCGGCCAGCTATGGCTACACCTTC.

Here the CDR3 reads CASSLQGQVSDEQFF. CDR3 sequence (DNA): TGTGCCAGCAGTTTACAGGGACAGGTATCCGATGAGCAGTTCTTC. The rearrangement joins TRBV2 to TRBJ2-1; 8 bases are shared with TRBD1. Trimming removed 5 bases from V and 8 bases from J; junction bases left unmatched: 11. Germline V gene lookup returns CDR1 SNHLY and CDR2 FYNNEI. This CDR3 contains 15 residues.

V and J are TRBV10-3 and TRBJ1-2; D gene ambiguous. With 8 bases removed from V and 4 bases from J, the gap between germline ends came to 17 bases. Per germline, CDR1 ENHRY and CDR2 SYGVKD. CDR3 size: 14 residues. The DNA of the CDR3 is TGTGCCATCTTGAAGGACCCGCCTGGCTATGGCTACACCTTC. Amino acid sequence: CAILKDPPGYGYTF.

The V call is TRBV14, the J call TRBJ1-6; D gene unclear. V was trimmed by 5 bases and J by 6 bases, leaving 8 bases between them. Per germline, CDR1 SGHDN and CDR2 FVKESK. This CDR3 comprises 13 residues. The CDR3 reads CASSSMGNSPLHF. The CDR3 region has the DNA TGTGCCAGCAGCTCAATGGGTAATTCACCCCTCCACTTT.

The rearrangement uses TRBV7-2 and TRBJ1-2, with D hard to call. Trimming shortened V by 0 bases and J by 1 base, and 0 bases separated the two germline ends. CDR1 is SGHTA, CDR2 FQGNSA, per germline. This CDR3 comprises 12 residues. For the CDR3, the DNA is TGTGCCAGCAGCTTAGCTAACTATGGCTACACCTTC. This translates into CASSLANYGYTF. The variable domain in full, completed from reference TRBV7-2 and TRBJ1-2, reads GAGVSQSPSNKVTEKGKDVELRCDPISGHTALYWYRQSLGQGLEFLIYFQGNSAPDKSGLPSDRFSAERTGGSVSTLTIQRTQQEDSAVYLCASSLANYGYTFGSGTRLTVV.

The rearrangement links TRBV19 to TRBJ2-2, with D tentatively TRBD2 (6 bases). The ends were cut back, 4 bases at V and 3 bases at J, with 9 bases in the middle. The germline gives CDR1 LNHDA, CDR2 SQIVND (reference sequence). The CDR3 runs to 14 residues. In DNA, the CDR3 is TGTGCCAGTAGTACGACTAGTTACACCGGGGAGCTGTTTTTT. This encodes CASSTTSYTGELFF. Using reference TRBV19 and TRBJ2-2 for the parts outside the CDR3, the full variable domain is DGGITQSPKYLFRKEGQNVTLSCEQNLNHDAMYWYRQDPGQGLRLIYYSQIVNDFQKGDIAEGYSVSREKKESFPLTVTSAQKNPTAFYLCASSTTSYTGELFFGEGSRLTVL.

As DNA, the CDR3 is TGTGCCAGCAGCCCCAGAGGGGGCGGGGGAGATGAGCAGTTCTTC. Protein sequence: CASSPRGGGGDEQFF. The chain recombines TRBV4-2 with TRBJ2-1; D may be TRBD1 or TRBD2 (7 bases each). Germline CDR1 reads LGHNA; CDR2 reads YNFKEQ. V gave up 4 bases and J gave up 8 bases, with 18 bases separating them. The CDR3 is 15 amino acids.

This clone came up once. The chain uses TRBV5-1 and TRBJ2-3, with 10 bases identical to TRBD2. Germline values: CDR1 SGHRS, CDR2 YFSETQ. The CDR3 has 16 amino acids. V dropped 4 bases and J dropped 6; count of bases not matched to a gene: 11. DNA for the CDR3: TGCGCCAGCAGCCCGCCCGAGCGGGGGGGGATCGATACGCAGTATTTT. It encodes CASSPPERGGIDTQYF.

The V gene is TRBV10-3, the J gene TRBJ1-2; D is uncertain. The V gene lost 4 bases and the J gene lost 4 bases, with 10 bases spanning the gap. The CDR3 has 13 amino acids. Germline V lookup: CDR1 ENHRY, CDR2 SYGVKD. CDR3 in amino acids: CAISGKGGYGYTF. CDR3 coding DNA: TGTGCCATCAGTGGGAAGGGAGGCTATGGCTACACCTTC.

V usage is TRBV10-2 and J usage is TRBJ2-5; 7 bases are shared with TRBD1. CDR1 and CDR2 (germline): WSHSY, SAAADI. This CDR3 spans 13 amino acids. V dropped 4 bases and J dropped 2; count of bases not matched to a gene: 1. The CDR3 sequence: CASSGDRQETQYF. In DNA form, the CDR3 reads TGCGCCAGCAGTGGGGACAGACAAGAGACCCAGTACTTC.